This T cell receptor (beta chain) was obtained from a study of Ad26.COV2.S vaccination and SARS-CoV-2 variants (dated by TCRdb to 2020 to 2023). With regard to the full study: Donors in the vaccine arm were drawn from COV1001, a phase I-IIa trial of Ad26.COV2.S in healthy adults that was multicentre, randomized, double-blind and placebo-controlled. Ad26.COV2.S was given intramuscularly at 5x10^10 or 1x10^11 viral particles, as a single shot or as two shots 56 days apart. TCRbeta repertoire sequencing served as the tool for gauging how specific and how broad the SARS-CoV-2-reactive T cell receptors were following Ad26.COV2.S vaccination. The TCR-sequenced set comprised around 32 samples: around 20 Ad26.COV2.S vaccine recipients, 5 placebo recipients and 8 SARS-CoV-2 convalescent individuals. Trial participants were randomized into five groups of five, in which low-dose or high-dose Ad26.COV2.S was given once or twice, or placebo was given on both occasions. Throughout the experiments and outcome assessment, investigators stayed blinded to trial group allocation.

The CDR3 covers 13 residues, taking in both the cysteine and the phenylalanine. The only DNA kept is the CDR3, 39 bases in frame from the first base. Sequences SGHNT (CDR1) and YYREEE (CDR2) are obtained from the germline V gene (reference sequence). The sample's treatment or condition label is to be understood as: 15 to 20 received Ad26.COV2.S at low or high dose, single or two shots; roughly 5 received placebo; per-sample allocation not given. Repertoires of vaccine and placebo recipients were sequenced from samples taken on day 63 after the first injection. Cohort 1b enrolled some 25 adults aged 18-55 years at a single site in Boston, USA, between 29 July and 7 August 2020. Ad26.COV2.S was a replication-incompetent adenovirus type 26 vector expressing a prefusion-stabilized SARS-CoV-2 spike protein from the original Wuhan strain. Concerning this clone itself: Which antigen it targets is not known. At one end the junction does not follow the germline gene, possibly because of a read error.

What the work shows at the level of the full study, not this receptor alone: Vaccine and placebo recipients had comparable non-spike TCR breadth, which fits with the vaccine containing only spike. Higher spike-specific TCR breadth was observed in Ad26.COV2.S recipients than in placebo recipients (P = 0.0014). The study was not powered to compare responses between vaccine doses or regimens. After vaccination, substantial breadth of spike-specific CD8+ and CD4+ T cell responses was reported. The authors noted that the TCR breadth and depth analyses may have underestimated total T cell responses.

The immunoSEQ Assay was the method used to sequence TCRbeta CDR3 regions. After extraction, genomic DNA underwent amplification by bias-controlled multiplex PCR, followed by high-throughput sequencing. Per the source publication's procedure: To quantify the absolute abundance of every unique TCRbeta CDR3 region, sequences were collapsed and filtered. T cell fraction was estimated by normalizing TCRbeta template counts to usable DNA, which was measured by amplifying reference genes present in all nucleated cells. Repertoire TCRs were annotated as SARS-CoV-2-specific by exact matching of V gene, CDR3 amino acid sequence and J gene to a known reactive TCR set. The reference SARS-CoV-2 TCR set was obtained from MIRA and was filtered for enrichment in COVID-19-positive ImmuneCODE repertoires, whereby public or cross-reactive TCRs were removed. Based on the MIRA antigens, annotated TCRs were further analysed at the level of specific ORF or position within ORF. Depth was the summed frequency of annotated unique rearrangements, while breadth was defined as annotated unique rearrangements over total unique productive rearrangements. Group comparisons of TCR breadth used two-sided Wilcoxon rank-sum tests. TCRdb re-hosts the immuneACCESS table, in-frame sequences only. Its copies lack some clones; in the studies checked, an unresolved V gene accounts for under half of them, and the cause for the rest is not known. V and J calls and clone size are copied from that table; D and trimming were computed from the DNA. In all, the sample holds about 480,000 clones, and around 88% of those were seen once. The top ten hold roughly 12% of the sample.

This chain joins TRBV5-4 to TRBJ1-4; the D gene is perhaps TRBD1, from 6 matching bases. The TCR was taken from a person between 18 and 60 years old who received the Ad26.COV2.S COVID-19 vaccine or a placebo. The sequences come from peripheral blood, collected in a trial of Ad26.COV2.S vaccine versus placebo. The nucleotides read TGTGCCAGCAGCCCCGGGGGGGGGCCACCCAGAGATTTT. It codes for CASSPGGGPPRDF.